Listed here is a single T cell receptor beta chain. As yet, its antigen is unknown. The entry originates in a study of OX40 agonist ivuxolimab in advanced cancers. At the level of the study: Patients with prior anti-PD-1, anti-PD-L1 or anti-CTLA-4 therapy were eligible; roughly 41% had some. Regarding the study as a whole: Expanded clones were, on average, more numerous in CD8+ T cells than in CD4+.

Produced via immunoSEQ multiplex PCR; TCRdb's table is partial and in-frame only. Of 65,000 to 100,000 clones detected, 75% to 95% appear once; the ten largest clones hold around 7%. Trimming removed 1 base from V and 5 bases from J, with 4 bases in between. There are 12 residues in the CDR3. Germline loops: CDR1 LNHNV, CDR2 YYDKDF (reference sequence). Blood sampling was done at baseline, cycle 4 day 1, and cycle 7 day 1. The sequenced sample was CD4+ or CD8+ T cells sorted from blood, obtained in a trial of the OX40 agonist ivuxolimab. The TCR comes from an adult with an advanced solid tumor such as melanoma, head and neck, liver or kidney cancer. V usage is TRBV15 and J usage is TRBJ2-3; D not certain. The DNA for the CDR3 is TGTGCCACCAGCAGAGCTATAGATACGCAGTATTTT. As protein: CATSRAIDTQYF.